This T cell receptor (beta chain) originates from a study of beta chain features in type 1 diabetes. Study-level information: Sorted cells from all samples, numbering roughly 100 million, were examined.

CDR3 size: 16 residues. Germline V gene data show CDR1 as MGHRA and CDR2 as YSYEKL. V shed 3 bases and J shed 4 bases, with 15 bases lying between them. cDNA synthesis used the whole RNA isolate, giving expressed TCRB sequences. Assay used: immunoSEQ multiplex PCR; TCRdb lists only in-frame clones, some missing. The sample shows around 250,000 clones, about 15% of them seen only once. Findings and caveats of the study: Among all four CD4+ subsets, Type 1 diabetes patients had TCRB CDR3s that were moderately but significantly shorter. Comparison showed that naive, central memory and Treg TCRB repertoires appeared more similar among patients than among healthy donors.

This clone was picked up a small number of times. Its antigen is still unknown. Sequencing was performed on naive CD4+ T cells from blood. The receptor was derived from a man aged 25-45 years with type 1 diabetes. The chain combines TRBV4-1 with TRBJ2-2, with D possibly matching TRBD1 (7 bases). The CDR3 is CASSQEGASSTGELFF. The CDR3 bases are TGCGCCAGCAGCCAGGAGGGGGCGTCGAGCACCGGGGAGCTGTTTTTT.